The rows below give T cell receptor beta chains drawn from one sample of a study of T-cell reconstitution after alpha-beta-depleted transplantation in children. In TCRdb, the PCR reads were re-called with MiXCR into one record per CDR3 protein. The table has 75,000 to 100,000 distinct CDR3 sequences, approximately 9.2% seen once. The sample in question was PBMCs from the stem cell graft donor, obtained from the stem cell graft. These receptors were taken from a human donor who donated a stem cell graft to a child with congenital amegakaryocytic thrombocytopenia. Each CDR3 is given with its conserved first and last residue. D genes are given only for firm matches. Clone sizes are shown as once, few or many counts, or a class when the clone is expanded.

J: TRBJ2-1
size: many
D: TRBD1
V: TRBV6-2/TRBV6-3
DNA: TGTGCCAGCAGTTACCAAGAGGGGGCCAATGAGCAGTTCTTC
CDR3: CASSYQEGANEQFF

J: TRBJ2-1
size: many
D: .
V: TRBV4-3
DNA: TGCGCCAGCAGCCAAGAGGCGAGCGGTGGGTACAATGAGCAGTTCTTC
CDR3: CASSQEASGGYNEQFF

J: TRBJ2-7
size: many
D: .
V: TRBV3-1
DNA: TGTGCCAGCAGCCAAGCGTGGTTGGGTCAAGGAAACGAGCAGTACTTC
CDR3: CASSQAWLGQGNEQYF

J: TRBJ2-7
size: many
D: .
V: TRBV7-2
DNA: TGTGCCAGCAGAAGTAACTCGGGGCCGAACGAGCAGTACTTC
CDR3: CASRSNSGPNEQYF

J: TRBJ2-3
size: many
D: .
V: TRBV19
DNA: TGTGCCAGTAGTAACACCTTATTGGATCCTCGCACAGATACGCAGTATTTT
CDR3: CASSNTLLDPRTDTQYF

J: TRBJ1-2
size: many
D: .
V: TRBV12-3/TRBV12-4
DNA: TGTGCCAGCAGTTTGAGGGGCGGGGTTGTGCGGAATGGCTACACCTTC
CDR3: CASSLRGGVVRNGYTF

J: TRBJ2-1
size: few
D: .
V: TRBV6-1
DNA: TGTGCCAGCACTCTGAACGGGCGACAGGAACTTACCAATGAGCAGTTCTTC
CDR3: CASTLNGRQELTNEQFF

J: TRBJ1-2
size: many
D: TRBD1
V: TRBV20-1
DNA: TGCAGTGCTATCTCGGACAGGTCCTACGGCTACACCTTC
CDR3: CSAISDRSYGYTF

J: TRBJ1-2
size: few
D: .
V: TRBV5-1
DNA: TGCGCCAGCAGCGGACTGACGGATCTAAATGGCTACACCTTC
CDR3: CASSGLTDLNGYTF

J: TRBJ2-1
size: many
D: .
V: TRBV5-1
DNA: TGCGCCAGCAGCCCATACTCCTACAATGAGCAGTTCTTC
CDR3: CASSPYSYNEQFF

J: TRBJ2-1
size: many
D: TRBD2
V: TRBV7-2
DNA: TGTGCCAGCAGCACTAGCGGGTTAGGCTACAATGAGCAGTTCTTC
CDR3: CASSTSGLGYNEQFF